A selection of T cell receptor beta chains follows, all from one sample in a study of blood T cell repertoires in COVID-19. Sequenced by immunoSEQ multiplex PCR; TCRdb stores in-frame clones only, minus some. Of 13,000 or so clones listed, approximately 87% are singletons. Sequencing input: peripheral blood. The receptors were sampled from a man aged 35 to 55 with active or convalescent COVID-19. Each CDR3 is given with its conserved first and last residue. The D gene is left open where the match is weak. Only some rows state a clone size, as once, few, many or a class for expanded clones.

j_call v_call clone_size d_call cdr3_nt cdr3_aa
TRBJ2-1 TRBV2 NA NA TGTGCCAGCAGCCTTACAGGGTCCCCCTACAATGAGCAGTTCTTC CASSLTGSPYNEQFF
TRBJ2-2 TRBV27 once NA TGTGCCAGCAGTTTAACTAATTACAACACCGGGGAGCTGTTTTTT CASSLTNYNTGELFF
TRBJ2-3 TRBV4-2 few NA TGTGCCAGCAGCCAAGCCCGTAGAAACGTTTTAGTAGATACGCAGTATTTT CASSQARRNVLVDTQYF
TRBJ1-3 TRBV9 NA NA TGTGCCAGCAGCGTAGGCATACAGGGCTCCTCTGGAAACACCATATATTTT CASSVGIQGSSGNTIYF
TRBJ1-5 TRBV6-5 NA NA TGTGCCAGCAGGGGGGACTTCTATAGCAATCAGCCCCAGCATTTT CASRGDFYSNQPQHF
TRBJ2-1 TRBV11-3 NA TRBD1 TGTGCCAGCAGTTCCCAGGGGGTCTACAATGAGCAGTTCTTC CASSSQGVYNEQFF
TRBJ2-3 TRBV4-2 NA TRBD2 TGTGCCAGCAGCCAAACTAGCGGGGGGACTCGCGGAGATACGCAGTATTTT CASSQTSGGTRGDTQYF
TRBJ2-5 TRBV11-2 NA NA TGTGCCAGCAGCTTGGTGGGTTCCCAGGGTCCCCAGTACTTC CASSLVGSQGPQYF
TRBJ2-1 TRBV10-3 NA TRBD1 TGTGCCATCAGTAAAGCCACCGGGACAGGACGAAAGCTTAACAATGAGCAGTTCTTC CAISKATGTGRKLNNEQFF
TRBJ1-2 TRBV5-1 NA TRBD1 TGCGCCAGCAGCTTGGTGACAGGGGGCGCCGGCTACACCTTC CASSLVTGGAGYTF
TRBJ1-1 TRBV5-1 few NA TGCGCCAGCAACGAGGGTCCTGAAGCTTTCTTT CASNEGPEAFF
TRBJ2-1 TRBV6-5 NA NA TGTGCCAGCCCCCCGGACTACCTCTCCTACAATGAGCAGTTCTTC CASPPDYLSYNEQFF
TRBJ2-3 TRBV5-1 NA TRBD1 TGCGCCAGCAGTAAACGGGACAGCCCTACAGATACGCAGTATTTT CASSKRDSPTDTQYF